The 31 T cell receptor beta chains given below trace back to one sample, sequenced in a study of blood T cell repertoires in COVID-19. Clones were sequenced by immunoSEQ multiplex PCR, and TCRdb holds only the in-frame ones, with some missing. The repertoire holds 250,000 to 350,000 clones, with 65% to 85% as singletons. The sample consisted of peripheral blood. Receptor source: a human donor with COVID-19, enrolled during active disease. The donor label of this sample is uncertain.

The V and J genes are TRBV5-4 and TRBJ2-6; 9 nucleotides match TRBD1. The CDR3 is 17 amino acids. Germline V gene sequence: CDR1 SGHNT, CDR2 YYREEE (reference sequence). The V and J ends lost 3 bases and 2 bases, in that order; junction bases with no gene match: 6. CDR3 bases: TGTGCCAGCAGCTCACAGGGGGCGGGCCCTGGGGCCAACGTCCTGACTTTC. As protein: CASSSQGAGPGANVLTF.

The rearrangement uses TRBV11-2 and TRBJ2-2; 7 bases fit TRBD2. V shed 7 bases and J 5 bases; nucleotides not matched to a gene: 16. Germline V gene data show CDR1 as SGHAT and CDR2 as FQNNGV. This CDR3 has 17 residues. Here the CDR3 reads CASTSRWAGVKTGELFF. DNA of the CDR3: TGTGCCAGCACGTCCCGTTGGGCGGGAGTTAAGACCGGGGAGCTGTTTTTT.

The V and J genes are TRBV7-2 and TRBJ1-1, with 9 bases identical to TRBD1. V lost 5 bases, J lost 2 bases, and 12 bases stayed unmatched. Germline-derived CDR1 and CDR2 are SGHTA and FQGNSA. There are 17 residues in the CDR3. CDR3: CASSLTQGTGINTEAFF. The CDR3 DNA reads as TGTGCCAGCAGCCTAACCCAAGGGACAGGGATTAACACTGAAGCTTTCTTT.

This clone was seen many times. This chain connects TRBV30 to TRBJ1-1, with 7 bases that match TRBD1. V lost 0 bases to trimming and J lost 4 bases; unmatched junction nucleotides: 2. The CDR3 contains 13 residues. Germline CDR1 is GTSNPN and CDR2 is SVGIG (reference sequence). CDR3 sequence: CAWSVSGGTEAFF. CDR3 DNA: TGTGCCTGGAGTGTATCAGGGGGCACTGAAGCTTTCTTT.

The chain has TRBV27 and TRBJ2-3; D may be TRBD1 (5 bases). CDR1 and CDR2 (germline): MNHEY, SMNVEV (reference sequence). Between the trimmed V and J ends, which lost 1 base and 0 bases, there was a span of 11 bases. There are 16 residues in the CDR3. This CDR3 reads CASSLFGAVSTDTQYF. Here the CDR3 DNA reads TGTGCCAGCAGTTTATTTGGGGCAGTTAGCACAGATACGCAGTATTTT.

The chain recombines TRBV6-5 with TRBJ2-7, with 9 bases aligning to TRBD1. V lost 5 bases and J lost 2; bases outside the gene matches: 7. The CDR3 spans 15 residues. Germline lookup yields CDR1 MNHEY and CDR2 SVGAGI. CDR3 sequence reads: CASSPLTGGTYEQYF. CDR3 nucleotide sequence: TGTGCCAGCAGTCCGTTAACAGGGGGCACCTACGAGCAGTACTTC.

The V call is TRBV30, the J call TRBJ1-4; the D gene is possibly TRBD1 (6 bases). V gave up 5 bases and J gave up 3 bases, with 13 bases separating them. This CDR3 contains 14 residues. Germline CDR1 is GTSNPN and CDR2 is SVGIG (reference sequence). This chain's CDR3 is CAWQDSPSNEKLFF. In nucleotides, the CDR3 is TGTGCCTGGCAGGACAGCCCGTCTAATGAAAAACTGTTTTTT.

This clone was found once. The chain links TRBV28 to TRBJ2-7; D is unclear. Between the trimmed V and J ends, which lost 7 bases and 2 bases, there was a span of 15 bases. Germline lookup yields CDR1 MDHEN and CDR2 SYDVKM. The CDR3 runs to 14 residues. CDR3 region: CASIPRSQPYEQYF. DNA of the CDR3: TGTGCCAGCATCCCCCGGAGCCAACCCTACGAGCAGTACTTC. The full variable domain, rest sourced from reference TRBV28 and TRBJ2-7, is DVKVTQSSRYLVKRTGEKVFLECVQDMDHENMFWYRQDPGLGLRLIYFSYDVKMKEKGDIPEGYSVSREKKERFSLILESASTNQTSMYLCASIPRSQPYEQYFGPGTRLTVT.

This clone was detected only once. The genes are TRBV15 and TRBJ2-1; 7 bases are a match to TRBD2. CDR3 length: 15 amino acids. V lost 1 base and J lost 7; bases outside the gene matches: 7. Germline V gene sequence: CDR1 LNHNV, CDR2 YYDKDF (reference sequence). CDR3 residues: CATSRVSGTLNEQFF. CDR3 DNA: TGTGCCACCAGCAGAGTAAGCGGGACGTTAAATGAGCAGTTCTTC.

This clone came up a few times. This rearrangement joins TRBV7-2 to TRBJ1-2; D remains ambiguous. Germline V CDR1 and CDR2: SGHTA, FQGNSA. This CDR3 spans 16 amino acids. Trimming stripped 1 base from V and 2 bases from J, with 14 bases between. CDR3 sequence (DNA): TGTGCCAGCAGCTTAGTCGTTCTCAGGAGGAACTATGGCTACACCTTC. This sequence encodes CASSLVVLRRNYGYTF.

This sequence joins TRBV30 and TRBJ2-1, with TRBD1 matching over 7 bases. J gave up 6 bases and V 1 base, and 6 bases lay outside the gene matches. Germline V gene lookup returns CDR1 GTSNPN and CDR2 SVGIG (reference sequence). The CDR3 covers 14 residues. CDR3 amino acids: CAWSAFRGSNEQFF. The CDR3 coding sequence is TGTGCCTGGAGTGCCTTCAGGGGGAGCAATGAGCAGTTCTTC.

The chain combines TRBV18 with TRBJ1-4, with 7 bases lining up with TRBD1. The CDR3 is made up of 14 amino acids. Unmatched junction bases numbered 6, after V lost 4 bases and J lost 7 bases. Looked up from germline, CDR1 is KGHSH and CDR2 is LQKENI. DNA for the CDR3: TGTGCCAGCTCACTCGACAGGGCGGGTGAAAAACTGTTTTTT. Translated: CASSLDRAGEKLFF.

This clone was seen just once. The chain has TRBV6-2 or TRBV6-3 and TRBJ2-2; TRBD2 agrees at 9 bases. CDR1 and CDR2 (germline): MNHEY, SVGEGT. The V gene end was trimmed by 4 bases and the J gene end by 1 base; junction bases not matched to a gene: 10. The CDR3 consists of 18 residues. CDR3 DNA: TGTGCCAGCAGTTTCCAGCTGAGAGCGGGAGGGAACACCGGGGAGCTGTTTTTT. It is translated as CASSFQLRAGGNTGELFF.

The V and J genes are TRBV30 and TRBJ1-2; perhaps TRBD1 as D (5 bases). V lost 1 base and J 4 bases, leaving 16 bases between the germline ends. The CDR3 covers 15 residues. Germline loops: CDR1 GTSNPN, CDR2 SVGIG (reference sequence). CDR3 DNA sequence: TGTGCCTGGAGTGAGTGGGGCCGCCTTCCCTATGGCTACACCTTC. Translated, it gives CAWSEWGRLPYGYTF.

In nucleotides, the CDR3 is TGCGCCAGCAGCTTGATGACAGCAACTAATGAAAAACTGTTTTTT. This encodes CASSLMTATNEKLFF. The chain links TRBV5-1 to TRBJ1-4; D may be TRBD1 (5 bases). Germline-derived CDR1 and CDR2 are SGHRS and YFSETQ. The length of the CDR3 is 15 residues. Trimming removed 1 base at V and 0 bases at J, with 7 bases between. The entire variable domain, with the rest obtained from reference TRBV5-1 and TRBJ1-4, is as follows: KAGVTQTPRYLIKTRGQQVTLSCSPISGHRSVSWYQQTPGQGLQFLFEYFSETQRNKGNFPGRFSGRQFSNSRSEMNVSTLELGDSALYLCASSLMTATNEKLFFGSGTQLSVL.

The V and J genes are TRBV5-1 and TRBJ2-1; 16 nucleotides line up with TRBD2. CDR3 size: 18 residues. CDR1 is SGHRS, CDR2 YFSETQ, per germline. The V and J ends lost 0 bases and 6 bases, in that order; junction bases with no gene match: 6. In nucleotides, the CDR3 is TGCGCCAGCAGCTTGGTGTTGGGACTAGCGGGAGGGGGCAATGAGCAGTTCTTC. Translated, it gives CASSLVLGLAGGGNEQFF.

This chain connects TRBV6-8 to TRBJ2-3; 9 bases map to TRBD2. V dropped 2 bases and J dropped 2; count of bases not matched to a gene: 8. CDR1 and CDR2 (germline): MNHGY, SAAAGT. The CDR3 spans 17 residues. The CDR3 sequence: CASSYRDSGSFTDTQYF. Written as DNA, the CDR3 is TGTGCCAGCAGTTACCGTGATAGCGGGAGTTTCACAGATACGCAGTATTTT.

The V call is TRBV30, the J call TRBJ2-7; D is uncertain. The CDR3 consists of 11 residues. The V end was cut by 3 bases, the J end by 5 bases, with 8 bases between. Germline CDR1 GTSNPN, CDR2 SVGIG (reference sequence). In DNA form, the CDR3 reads TGTGCCTGGAGGCGAACTAACGAGCAGTACTTC. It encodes CAWRRTNEQYF.

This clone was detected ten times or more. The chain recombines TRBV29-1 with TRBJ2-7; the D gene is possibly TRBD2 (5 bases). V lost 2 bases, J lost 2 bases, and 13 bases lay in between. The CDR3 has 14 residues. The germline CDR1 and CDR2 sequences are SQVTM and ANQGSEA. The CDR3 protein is CSVERGSNTYEQYF. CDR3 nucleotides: TGCAGCGTTGAACGAGGGAGCAACACCTACGAGCAGTACTTC.

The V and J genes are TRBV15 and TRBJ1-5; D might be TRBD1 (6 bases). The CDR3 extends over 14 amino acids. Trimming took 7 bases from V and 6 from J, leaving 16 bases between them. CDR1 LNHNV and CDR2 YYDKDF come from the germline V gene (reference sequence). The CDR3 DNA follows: TGTGCCACCACACTCGGGCAGGGGCGTCAGCCCCAGCATTTT. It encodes CATTLGQGRQPQHF.

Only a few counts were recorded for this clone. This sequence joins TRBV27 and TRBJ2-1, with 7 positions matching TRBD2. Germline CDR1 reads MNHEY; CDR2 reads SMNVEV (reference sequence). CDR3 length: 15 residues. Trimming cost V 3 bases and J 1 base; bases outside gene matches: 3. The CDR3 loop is CASSLGGRSYNEQFF. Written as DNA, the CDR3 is TGTGCCAGCAGTTTGGGCGGGAGATCCTACAATGAGCAGTTCTTC.

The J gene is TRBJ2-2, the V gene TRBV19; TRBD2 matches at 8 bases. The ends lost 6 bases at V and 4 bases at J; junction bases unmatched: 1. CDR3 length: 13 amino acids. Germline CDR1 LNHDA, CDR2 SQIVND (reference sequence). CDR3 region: CASRAGGTGELFF. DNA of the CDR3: TGTGCCAGTAGGGCGGGAGGCACCGGGGAGCTGTTTTTT.

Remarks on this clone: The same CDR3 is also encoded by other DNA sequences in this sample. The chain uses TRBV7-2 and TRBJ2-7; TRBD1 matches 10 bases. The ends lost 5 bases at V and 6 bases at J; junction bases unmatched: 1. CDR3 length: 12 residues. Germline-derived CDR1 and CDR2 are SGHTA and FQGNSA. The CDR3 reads CASSRDRGEQYF. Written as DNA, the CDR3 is TGTGCCAGCAGCAGGGACAGGGGCGAGCAGTACTTC.

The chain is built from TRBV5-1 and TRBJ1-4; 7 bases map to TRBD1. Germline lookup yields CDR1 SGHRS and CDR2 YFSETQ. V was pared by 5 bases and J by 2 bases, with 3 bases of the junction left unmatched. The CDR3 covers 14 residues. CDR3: CASREGATNEKLFF. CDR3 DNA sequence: TGCGCCAGCAGGGAGGGGGCGACTAATGAAAAACTGTTTTTT.

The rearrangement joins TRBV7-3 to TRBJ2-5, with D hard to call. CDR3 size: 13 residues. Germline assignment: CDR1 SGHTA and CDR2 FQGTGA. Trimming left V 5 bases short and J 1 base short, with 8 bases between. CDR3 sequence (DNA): TGTGCCAGCAGCCCCGGGTCCCAAGAGACCCAGTACTTC. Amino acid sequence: CASSPGSQETQYF.

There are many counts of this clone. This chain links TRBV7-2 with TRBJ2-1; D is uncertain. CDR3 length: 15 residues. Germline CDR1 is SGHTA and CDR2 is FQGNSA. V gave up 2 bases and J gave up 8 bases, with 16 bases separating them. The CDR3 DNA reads TGTGCCAGCAGCTTATCCCCAAGTTCCGGTGATGAGCAGTTCTTC. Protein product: CASSLSPSSGDEQFF.

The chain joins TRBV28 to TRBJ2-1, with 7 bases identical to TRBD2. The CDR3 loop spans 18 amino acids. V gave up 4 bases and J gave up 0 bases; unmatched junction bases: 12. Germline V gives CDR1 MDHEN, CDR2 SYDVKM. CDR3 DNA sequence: TGTGCCAGCAGTTGGGGCCTTGGGGAGGGAAGCTCCTACAATGAGCAGTTCTTC. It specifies CASSWGLGEGSSYNEQFF.

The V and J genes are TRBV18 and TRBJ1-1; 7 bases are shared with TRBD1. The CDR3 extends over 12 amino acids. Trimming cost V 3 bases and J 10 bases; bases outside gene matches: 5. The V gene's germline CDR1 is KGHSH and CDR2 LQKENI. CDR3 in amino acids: CASSPPTGPAFF. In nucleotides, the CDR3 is TGTGCCAGCTCACCTCCGACAGGGCCAGCTTTCTTT.

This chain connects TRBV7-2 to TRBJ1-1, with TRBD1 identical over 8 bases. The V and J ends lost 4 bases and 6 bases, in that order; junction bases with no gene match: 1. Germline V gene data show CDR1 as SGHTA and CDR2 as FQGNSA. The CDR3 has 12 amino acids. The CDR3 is CASSSGQAEAFF. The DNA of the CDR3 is TGTGCCAGCAGCTCGGGACAGGCTGAAGCTTTCTTT.

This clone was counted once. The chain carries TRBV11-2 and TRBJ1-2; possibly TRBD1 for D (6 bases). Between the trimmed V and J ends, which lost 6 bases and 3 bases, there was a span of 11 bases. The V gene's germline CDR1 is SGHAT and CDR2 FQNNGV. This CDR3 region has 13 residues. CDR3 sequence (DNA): TGTGCCAGCAGTCTGGACAGAGACTATGGCTACACCTTC. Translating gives CASSLDRDYGYTF.

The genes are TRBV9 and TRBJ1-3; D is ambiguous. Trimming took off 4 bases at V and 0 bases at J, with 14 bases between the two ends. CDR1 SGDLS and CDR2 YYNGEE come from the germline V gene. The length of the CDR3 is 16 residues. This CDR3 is CASSRRTPSSGNTIYF. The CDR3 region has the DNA TGTGCCAGCAGCCGGAGGACCCCGAGCTCTGGAAACACCATATATTTT. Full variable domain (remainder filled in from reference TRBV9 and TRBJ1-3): DSGVTQTPKHLITATGQRVTLRCSPRSGDLSVYWYQQSLDQGLQFLIQYYNGEERAKGNILERFSAQQFPDLHSELNLSSLELGDSALYFCASSRRTPSSGNTIYFGEGSWLTVV.